This TCR beta chain is from a study of blood T cell repertoires in COVID-19. Overall study context: Both acute and convalescent COVID-19 samples were obtained from the United States, Italy and Spain. T cells, B-cell-depleted T cells, or PBMCs supplied cDNA or gDNA.

In the original analysis: Amplification with reference gene primers provided the estimates of nucleated cell counts. The method was immunoSEQ multiplex PCR; TCRdb's version includes in-frame clones alone and lacks a portion of them. Clone size and V and J calls were adopted from that table, with D and trimming inferred from the DNA. The sample has 450,000 or so clones; over 85% are singletons. Seattle cases were enrolled at active infection and followed longitudinally. The specimen sequenced was peripheral blood. The source of this sequence is a man aged 18-30 years with COVID-19, enrolled during active disease.

CDR3 protein: CASSEVSGGLAEKLFF. The CDR3 nucleotides are TGTGCCAGCAGTGAAGTATCGGGGGGCTTAGCAGAAAAACTGTTTTTT. The chain joins TRBV6-1 to TRBJ1-4; D is possibly TRBD1 (6 bases). The CDR3 length is 16 residues. Germline CDR1 is MNHNS and CDR2 is SASEGT. The V gene lost 1 base and the J gene lost 8 bases, with 17 bases spanning the gap.